A single sample is the source of the 32 T cell receptor beta chains below, sequenced in a study of blood T cell repertoires in COVID-19 (dated by TCRdb to 2019 to 2021). Library method: the immunoSEQ multiplex PCR assay. TCRdb provides this immuneACCESS table in a form limited to in-frame rearrangements. Some clones are lacking; in checked studies, under half of them reflect an unresolved V gene, and why the rest are absent is not known. Here the sample has 200,000 to 250,000 clones; 87% occur a single time. Over 6% of the sample goes to the ten largest clones. The sample comprised PBMCs or T cells enriched from blood (not recorded which). These receptor sequences come from a woman aged 30 to 39 with acute COVID-19.

V and J are TRBV9 and TRBJ2-7; a weak D match, TRBD2 (6 bases). This CDR3 has 16 amino acids. The V end was cut by 3 bases, the J end by 1 base, with 17 bases between. Germline V gene sequence: CDR1 SGDLS, CDR2 YYNGEE. CDR3 bases: TGTGCCAGCAGCGGATCCGGGACGGGGAGGTCCTACGAGCAGTACTTC. This encodes CASSGSGTGRSYEQYF.

The chain links TRBV5-1 to TRBJ1-3, with a weak D call TRBD1 (5 bases). The CDR3 length is 14 residues. V lost 4 bases, J lost 3 bases, and 11 bases lay in between. Germline loops: CDR1 SGHRS, CDR2 YFSETQ. The CDR3 sequence is CASSPGQDGNTIYF. The CDR3 coding sequence is TGCGCCAGCAGCCCAGGGCAGGATGGAAACACCATATATTTT. The full variable domain, completed using reference TRBV5-1 and TRBJ1-3, is KAGVTQTPRYLIKTRGQQVTLSCSPISGHRSVSWYQQTPGQGLQFLFEYFSETQRNKGNFPGRFSGRQFSNSRSEMNVSTLELGDSALYLCASSPGQDGNTIYFGEGSWLTVV.

V is TRBV29-1 and J is TRBJ1-6; 7 nucleotides align to TRBD1. With 8 bases clipped from V and 8 bases from J, the junction kept 12 bases outside the gene matches. In germline, CDR1 is SQVTM, CDR2 ANQGSEA. This CDR3 spans 14 amino acids. The CDR3: CSNGTAKGYSPLHF. CDR3 bases: TGCAGCAACGGGACAGCCAAGGGGTATTCACCCCTCCACTTT.

The rearrangement joins TRBV5-6 to TRBJ2-1, with 9 bases lining up with TRBD1. The CDR3 sequence is 15 residues long. Germline values: CDR1 SGHDT, CDR2 YYEEEE. J lost 6 bases, V lost 4 bases, and 8 bases had no gene match. The CDR3 reads CASSRYLTGGNEQFF. Here the CDR3 DNA reads TGTGCCAGCAGCCGTTACCTGACAGGGGGCAATGAGCAGTTCTTC.

The V and J genes are TRBV7-9 and TRBJ1-5, with no clear D. Germline V gene sequence: CDR1 SEHNR, CDR2 FQNEAQ (reference sequence). V was cut by 1 base and J by 5 bases, with 9 bases left in between. The CDR3 consists of 14 residues. The CDR3 region has the DNA TGTGCCAGCAGCTTAGACACCGAACATCAGCCCCAGCATTTT. Its protein product is CASSLDTEHQPQHF.

The V call is TRBV4-2, the J call TRBJ1-3, with D possibly TRBD1 on 5 matching bases. Germline V lookup: CDR1 LGHNA, CDR2 YNFKEQ. There are 15 residues in the CDR3. Trimming cost V 0 bases and J 2 bases, with 8 bases left between them. DNA for the CDR3: TGTGCCAGCAGCCAAGATCAGGGCACTGGAAACACCATATATTTT. It translates to CASSQDQGTGNTIYF.

The rearrangement links TRBV2 to TRBJ2-6, with a possible D match to TRBD1 (6 bases). This CDR3 has 15 amino acids. The ends were cut back, 4 bases at V and 0 bases at J, with 7 bases in the middle. Germline-derived CDR1 and CDR2 are SNHLY and FYNNEI. The CDR3: CASSAGVSGANVLTF. CDR3 nucleotides: TGTGCCAGCAGTGCAGGGGTCTCTGGGGCCAACGTCCTGACTTTC.

This chain's CDR3 is CASSPGYNTEAFF. The CDR3 DNA sequence: TGTGCCAGCAGTCCAGGTTATAACACTGAAGCTTTCTTT. The chain recombines TRBV28 with TRBJ1-1; no firm D call. The CDR3 totals 13 residues. Germline CDR1 is MDHEN and CDR2 is SYDVKM. Trimming pared 5 bases from V and 2 bases from J, leaving 9 bases between.

This chain links TRBV28 with TRBJ1-5; TRBD1 agrees at 7 bases. This CDR3 comprises 16 residues. The trim removed 3 bases at V and 3 bases at J, leaving 8 bases unmatched. Germline V lookup: CDR1 MDHEN, CDR2 SYDVKM. CDR3 region: CASSLARDSLNQPQHF. Written as DNA, the CDR3 is TGTGCCAGCAGTTTGGCCCGGGACAGTCTCAATCAGCCCCAGCATTTT.

The CDR3 is CASSASTSTDTQYF. CDR3 in DNA: TGTGCCAGCAGCGCCTCGACTAGCACAGATACGCAGTATTTT. The rearrangement joins TRBV5-4 to TRBJ2-3; D remains unclear. Looked up from germline, CDR1 is SGHNT and CDR2 is YYREEE (reference sequence). Trimming cost V 4 bases and J 0 bases, with 9 bases left between them. The length of the CDR3 is 14 residues.

In its sample, this clone was seen once. This chain links TRBV7-9 with TRBJ2-4; D not certain. V was shortened by 5 bases and J by 0 bases, with 5 bases between the two germline ends. Looked up from germline, CDR1 is SEHNR and CDR2 is FQNEAQ (reference sequence). This CDR3 contains 13 residues. The CDR3 region is CASSPLAKNIQYF. The CDR3 DNA reads as TGTGCCAGCAGCCCCCTAGCCAAAAACATTCAGTACTTC.

The chain has TRBV7-9 and TRBJ2-2; 9 nucleotides align to TRBD1. This CDR3 spans 16 amino acids. The trim removed 5 bases at V and 7 bases at J, leaving 11 bases unmatched. CDR1 and CDR2 from the germline V gene are SEHNR and FQNEAQ (reference sequence). Here the CDR3 DNA reads TGTGCCAGCAGCAAAATGTCGGACAGGGGACTCGGGGAGCTGTTTTTT. Translation: CASSKMSDRGLGELFF.

The V and J genes are TRBV7-3 and TRBJ1-2; 7 bases are shared with TRBD1. The germline CDR1 and CDR2 sequences are SGHTA and FQGTGA. The V gene end was trimmed by 3 bases and the J gene end by 4 bases; junction bases not matched to a gene: 5. This CDR3 is 14 amino acids long. CDR3 sequence reads: CASSLDRRGYGYTF. The DNA for the CDR3 is TGTGCCAGCAGCTTGGACAGGCGGGGCTATGGCTACACCTTC.

The chain employs TRBV5-5 and TRBJ2-7, with 12 bases lining up with TRBD1. With 4 bases clipped from V and 4 bases from J, the junction kept 9 bases outside the gene matches. Germline V gene lookup returns CDR1 SGHKS and CDR2 YYEKEE (reference sequence). The CDR3 loop spans 16 amino acids. For the CDR3, the DNA is TGTGCCAGCAGCGCCTCGTGGGACAGGGGGCTATACGAGCAGTACTTC. This encodes CASSASWDRGLYEQYF.

V usage is TRBV7-6 and J usage is TRBJ2-3; perhaps TRBD2 as D (5 bases). The V and J ends lost 1 base and 1 base respectively, with 12 bases between them. Germline values: CDR1 SGHVS, CDR2 FNYEAQ. CDR3 length equals 16 residues. This chain's CDR3 is CASSLEGRSGTDTQYF. CDR3 sequence (DNA): TGTGCCAGCAGCTTAGAAGGGAGATCGGGCACAGATACGCAGTATTTT.

This chain joins TRBV10-3 and TRBJ2-1; 10 bases are a match to TRBD2. Germline values: CDR1 ENHRY, CDR2 SYGVKD. The CDR3 totals 13 residues. V dropped 8 bases and J dropped 7; count of bases not matched to a gene: 5. CDR3 DNA: TGTGCCATCCGAGCGGGGGGGAGAAATGAGCAGTTCTTC. This gives the protein CAIRAGGRNEQFF.

The rearrangement joins TRBV7-8 to TRBJ1-5, with a possible D match to TRBD1 (6 bases). Trimming removed 5 bases from V and 7 bases from J, with 12 bases in between. Germline CDR1 reads SGHVS; CDR2 reads FQNEAQ. The CDR3 has 13 amino acids. CDR3: CASSSGQFQPQHF. The CDR3 region has the DNA TGTGCCAGCAGCAGTGGACAGTTCCAGCCCCAGCATTTT.

This clone is a singleton in its sample. The V gene is TRBV28, the J gene TRBJ1-2; TRBD1 aligns across 7 bases. This CDR3 region has 14 residues. The V segment lost 4 bases and the J segment 8 bases; nucleotides outside the gene matches: 10. Germline V CDR1 and CDR2: MDHEN, SYDVKM. The CDR3 is CASSSATGLRGYTF. The CDR3 coding sequence is TGTGCCAGCAGTTCAGCGACAGGGCTCCGGGGCTACACCTTC.

The rearrangement links TRBV28 to TRBJ2-1; possibly TRBD1 for D (5 bases). Trimming shortened V by 6 bases and J by 1 base, and 13 bases separated the two germline ends. This CDR3 is 15 amino acids long. From germline, CDR1 is MDHEN and CDR2 SYDVKM. DNA for the CDR3: TGTGCCAGCAGGCGCTCAGGGCCTTCCTACAATGAGCAGTTCTTC. Translating gives CASRRSGPSYNEQFF.

This CDR3 reads CASSMRSYEQYF. CDR3 DNA: TGTGCCAGCAGCATGCGGAGCTACGAGCAGTACTTC. J is TRBJ2-7 and V is TRBV28, with no clear D. Germline loops: CDR1 MDHEN, CDR2 SYDVKM. The germline V and J ends were trimmed by 6 bases and 3 bases, with 9 bases remaining between them. The CDR3 sequence is 12 residues long.

A remark on this clone: A much larger clone lies a single base off, so this may be a read error. The V and J genes are TRBV27 and TRBJ1-5; 8 nucleotides line up with TRBD1. CDR1 is MNHEY, CDR2 SMNVEV, per germline (reference sequence). CDR3 size: 13 residues. J lost 4 bases, V lost 6 bases, and 2 bases had no gene match. CDR3 loop: CASSRDRNQPQHF. DNA of the CDR3: TGTGCCAGCAGCCGGGACAGGAATCAGCCCCAGCATTTT.

The genes are TRBV28 and TRBJ1-5; the match to TRBD1 covers 9 bases. Germline CDR1 MDHEN, CDR2 SYDVKM. The CDR3 length is 14 residues. V was pared by 2 bases and J by 5 bases, with 1 base of the junction left unmatched. This chain's CDR3 is CASSLGDRDQPQHF. In nucleotides, the CDR3 is TGTGCCAGCAGTTTAGGGGACAGGGATCAGCCCCAGCATTTT.

The chain recombines TRBV23-1 with TRBJ1-1; D perhaps matches TRBD1 (5 bases). TRBV23-1 is flagged as an ORF with uncertain function. CDR3 length equals 14 residues. V was pared by 4 bases and J by 3 bases, with 12 bases between. The CDR3 here is CASSRTRVDTEAFF. For the CDR3, the DNA is TGCGCCAGCAGTCGAACCAGGGTCGACACTGAAGCTTTCTTT.

V is TRBV6-5 and J is TRBJ1-4; D is undetermined. V lost 6 bases and J lost 5, with 7 bases in between. Germline values: CDR1 MNHEY, CDR2 SVGAGI. The CDR3 has 12 amino acids. CDR3 in amino acids: CASRAVNEKLFF. The CDR3 bases are TGTGCCAGCAGGGCAGTAAATGAAAAACTGTTTTTT.

The V and J genes are TRBV15 and TRBJ2-3; D ambiguous. Germline V gene lookup returns CDR1 LNHNV and CDR2 YYDKDF (reference sequence). V dropped 8 bases and J dropped 1 base, with 10 bases sitting between them. The CDR3 is 13 residues long. In DNA, the CDR3 is TGTGCCACCGCCCTCACACGCACAGATACGCAGTATTTT. Encoded protein: CATALTRTDTQYF.

The chain recombines TRBV5-6 with TRBJ2-1, with 10 bases matching TRBD2. Germline-derived CDR1 and CDR2 are SGHDT and YYEEEE. With 0 bases clipped from V and 0 bases from J, the junction kept 6 bases outside the gene matches. The CDR3 totals 18 residues. The CDR3 is CASSLVVLAGDSYNEQFF. Written as DNA, the CDR3 is TGTGCCAGCAGCTTGGTAGTTCTAGCGGGGGACTCCTACAATGAGCAGTTCTTC.

The V gene is TRBV23-1, the J gene TRBJ2-4; TRBD2 matches at 7 bases. TRBV23-1 is designated an ORF whose function remains uncertain. V gave up 7 bases and J gave up 8 bases; unmatched junction bases: 14. The CDR3 is 15 residues long. The CDR3 coding sequence is TGCGCCAGCAAAGAGGAGCGGGACTGCCCGGACATTCAGTACTTC. As protein: CASKEERDCPDIQYF.

V usage is TRBV2 and J usage is TRBJ1-2; D gene unclear. Trimming shortened V by 7 bases and J by 4 bases, and 16 bases separated the two germline ends. The CDR3 spans 14 residues. Germline V gene data show CDR1 as SNHLY and CDR2 as FYNNEI. In DNA form, the CDR3 reads TGTGCCAGCAAAGGAGAGGAGGCCCTCTATGGCTACACCTTC. Amino acid sequence: CASKGEEALYGYTF.

This chain uses TRBV24-1 with TRBJ1-2; no firm D call. V was trimmed by 3 bases and J by 4 bases, leaving 11 bases between them. The CDR3 contains 14 residues. CDR1 is KGHDR and CDR2 is SFDVKD in the germline V gene. The CDR3 sequence is CATSDAHEGYGYTF. The CDR3 DNA reads as TGTGCCACCAGTGATGCACATGAGGGCTATGGCTACACCTTC.

CDR3 in amino acids: CASKELAGGPTATDTQYF. The CDR3 DNA reads as TGTGCCAGCAAAGAACTAGCGGGGGGCCCGACCGCCACAGATACGCAGTATTTT. V gene TRBV2 combines with J gene TRBJ2-3; TRBD2 matches 12 bases. V lost 7 bases and J lost 2; bases outside the gene matches: 13. The CDR3 sequence is 18 residues long. Germline V gene lookup returns CDR1 SNHLY and CDR2 FYNNEI.

The chain employs TRBV28 and TRBJ2-7; the match to TRBD2 covers 9 bases. CDR3 length equals 14 residues. CDR1 MDHEN and CDR2 SYDVKM come from the germline V gene. J was trimmed by 5 bases and V by 7 bases; bases with no gene match: 9. The DNA of the CDR3 is TGTGCCAGCAAGAGGGCGGGAGGGACCCACGAGCAGTACTTC. Encoded protein: CASKRAGGTHEQYF.

This sequence joins TRBV7-9 and TRBJ2-3; D not resolved. The CDR3 runs 9 residues. Germline V gives CDR1 SEHNR, CDR2 FQNEAQ (reference sequence). Here the CDR3 reads CATGDTQYF. In DNA, the CDR3 is TGTGCAACGGGAGATACGCAGTATTTT.